Listed here are 15 T cell receptor beta chains from one sample, sequenced in a study of spatial heterogeneity in lung cancer. Indicated time point: sample taken at primary tumor resection. Extraction of whole RNA from tumor, nontumor lung or frozen PBMC preceded unsorted sequencing. TCRdb called the 5' RACE reads again in MiXCR, with one record for every CDR3 protein. The table lists about 7,500 distinct CDR3 sequences, about 4% of them singletons. The source material was normal lung tissue next to the tumor, sampled at surgery. Receptors were obtained from a female donor with early-stage non-small cell lung cancer.

This clonotype was found many times. This could be a read error, since a much larger clone is one nucleotide away. This beta chain came through as a stray read in a library set up for alpha chains, and its size says little. This chain connects TRBV28 to TRBJ1-4; D call uncertain. Germline V gene lookup returns CDR1 MDHEN and CDR2 SYDVKM. This CDR3 is built from 13 residues. The V end was cut by 8 bases, the J end by 10 bases, with 17 bases between. The CDR3 DNA follows: TGTGCCAGCCTTCCGCCCGGGGAGGGAAAACTGTTTTTT. Translating gives CASLPPGEGKLFF.

This clonotype has at least ten counts. Since the library was made to target alpha chains, this beta chain is a stray read and its abundance is not meaningful. The chain joins TRBV4-1 to TRBJ1-2; D is possibly TRBD1 (5 bases). The CDR3 loop spans 15 amino acids. The V and J ends lost 2 bases and 1 base respectively, with 11 bases between them. Per the germline V gene, CDR1 is MGHRA and CDR2 is YSYEKL. The chain's CDR3 is CASSQTGTLNYGYTF. The CDR3 coding sequence is TGCGCCAGCAGCCAAACCGGGACCCTTAACTATGGCTACACCTTC.

This clonotype was found many times. This beta chain lies outside the target of a library built for alpha chains; its clone size means little. The V gene is TRBV6-1, the J gene TRBJ2-3; 10 nucleotides match TRBD2. With 6 bases clipped from V and 2 bases from J, the junction kept 5 bases outside the gene matches. From germline, CDR1 is MNHNS and CDR2 SASEGT. The CDR3 contains 15 residues. The CDR3 reads CASRESGGVTDTQYF. The CDR3 DNA reads TGTGCCAGCAGGGAGAGCGGGGGGGTCACAGATACGCAGTATTTT.

With regard to this clonotype: A much bigger clone sits one base away, suggesting this may be a read error. This beta chain represents an off-target read in a library built for alpha chains; its size is of limited meaning. This chain joins TRBV4-2 and TRBJ1-3; D not resolved. The ends were cut back, 2 bases at V and 9 bases at J, with 11 bases in the middle. Germline V CDR1 and CDR2: LGHNA, YNFKEQ. The CDR3 is made up of 13 amino acids. CDR3 nucleotides: TGTGCCAGCAGCCAATCTACACGGGGCACCATATATTTT. This gives the protein CASSQSTRGTIYF.

This clonotype was picked up many times. Because this beta chain is a stray read in a library intended to capture alpha chains, its abundance should not be given much weight. The chain uses TRBV12-3 or TRBV12-4 and TRBJ2-3; the D gene is possibly TRBD1 (6 bases). Deletions cut 1 base from V and 2 bases from J, with 10 bases between. The CDR3 extends over 15 amino acids. CDR3: CASSLGTVDTDTQYF. The CDR3 nucleotides read TGTGCCAGCAGTTTAGGGACAGTAGACACAGATACGCAGTATTTT.

This clonotype was counted at least ten times. This beta chain turned up in a library designed for alpha chains; as an off-target read, its abundance says little. The rearrangement joins TRBV19 to TRBJ1-5; tentative D call: TRBD1 (5 bases). Trimming cost V 5 bases and J 2 bases, with 13 bases left between them. The germline V gene has CDR1 LNHDA and CDR2 SQIVND (reference sequence). This CDR3 has 15 residues. The CDR3 sequence is CASSLVGVGNQPQHF. DNA for the CDR3: TGTGCCAGTAGTCTGGTGGGGGTTGGCAATCAGCCCCAGCATTTT.

This clonotype is termed medium-sized. This beta chain is an unintended read in a library built for alpha chains; its size means little. CDR3 sequence: CASRPLDRSLRDTQYF. The CDR3 DNA reads TGTGCCAGCAGACCCCTCGACAGGTCGTTACGAGATACGCAGTATTTT. The J gene is TRBJ2-3, the V gene TRBV27; D possibly corresponds to TRBD1 (6 bases). Germline assignment: CDR1 MNHEY and CDR2 SMNVEV (reference sequence). With 6 bases removed from V and 5 bases from J, the gap between germline ends came to 21 bases. The CDR3 is 16 residues long.

This clonotype is medium-sized in the sample. As an off-target read in a library built for alpha chains, this beta chain has a frequency of little significance. The chain combines TRBV6-5 with TRBJ2-5, with 9 bases matching TRBD2. CDR3 size: 14 residues. Germline CDR1 reads MNHEY; CDR2 reads SVGAGI. J gave up 5 bases and V 5 bases, and 6 bases lay outside the gene matches. The CDR3 sequence: CASSPLAGAETQYF. CDR3 coding DNA: TGTGCCAGCAGTCCGTTAGCGGGGGCGGAGACCCAGTACTTC.

This clonotype is a singleton in its sample. In a library made to pick up alpha chains, this beta chain is a stray read with a size that means little. The V call is TRBV6-1, the J call TRBJ1-3, with no clear D. V dropped 1 base and J dropped 6 bases, with 10 bases sitting between them. The CDR3 runs 14 residues. Germline CDR1 reads MNHNS; CDR2 reads SASEGT. The CDR3 bases are TGTGCCAGCAGTGAAGGTGACACCACAAACACCATATATTTT. It yields the protein CASSEGDTTNTIYF.

This clonotype is deemed medium-sized. This beta chain slipped into a library made for alpha chains as a stray read, so its size is not meaningful. CDR3 bases: TGTGCCAGCAGCCAGGGGGGGGGCTACGAGCAGTACTTC. It encodes CASSQGGGYEQYF. The chain joins TRBV14 to TRBJ2-7, with 7 positions matching TRBD2. This CDR3 spans 13 amino acids. V lost 3 bases and J lost 3; bases outside the gene matches: 2. Looked up from germline, CDR1 is SGHDN and CDR2 is FVKESK.

Many counts were recorded for this clonotype. The size of this beta chain means little, since it is a stray read in a library made for alpha chains. This chain links TRBV29-1 with TRBJ1-1, with 11 bases identical to TRBD1. From germline, CDR1 is SQVTM and CDR2 ANQGSEA. Trimming removed 6 bases from V and 3 bases from J; junction bases left unmatched: 3. The CDR3 runs 13 residues. The CDR3 is CSVPGQGDTEAFF. In nucleotides, the CDR3 is TGCAGCGTACCGGGACAGGGGGACACTGAAGCTTTCTTT.

This clonotype is medium-sized in the sample. Since the library was made to target alpha chains, this beta chain is a stray read and its abundance is not meaningful. CDR3 residues: CASILSGGLYNEQFF. The CDR3 DNA sequence: TGTGCCAGCATCCTTAGCGGGGGCCTTTACAATGAGCAGTTCTTC. The rearrangement joins TRBV4-2 to TRBJ2-1, with 9 bases matching TRBD2. There are 15 residues in the CDR3. The germline CDR1 and CDR2 sequences are LGHNA and YNFKEQ. V lost 7 bases to trimming and J lost 4 bases; unmatched junction nucleotides: 8.

This clonotype showed up many times. This beta chain is a stray sequence in a library constructed for alpha chains; its clone size is not meaningful. The J gene is TRBJ2-1, the V gene TRBV2; 8 nucleotides agree with TRBD2. The CDR3 loop spans 15 amino acids. Germline V gene lookup returns CDR1 SNHLY and CDR2 FYNNEI. Trimming took 6 bases from V and 3 from J; bases not matched to a gene: 7. The CDR3 DNA reads as TGTGCCAGCAGGAGGACTAGCTCGGGCTACAATGAGCAGTTCTTC. Its translation: CASRRTSSGYNEQFF.

At least ten counts were recorded for this clonotype. Within a library made for alpha chains, this beta chain is off target, and its count is uninformative. The rearrangement uses TRBV27 and TRBJ1-1; D is unresolved. V dropped 3 bases and J dropped 3 bases, with 8 bases sitting between them. From germline, CDR1 is MNHEY and CDR2 SMNVEV (reference sequence). CDR3 length: 13 residues. CDR3 nucleotides: TGTGCCAGCAGTTTGTTTGAGTACACTGAAGCTTTCTTT. It codes for CASSLFEYTEAFF.

By proportion, this clonotype is medium-sized. With the library built for alpha chains, this beta chain is off target and its frequency is not meaningful. This sequence joins TRBV6-6 and TRBJ1-1; D gene uncertain. V was clipped by 9 bases and J by 1 base, with 12 bases between them. CDR1 MNHNY and CDR2 SVGAGI come from the germline V gene (reference sequence). The CDR3 loop spans 13 amino acids. CDR3 nucleotide sequence: TGTGCCAGTGGAGGGTTCAAGAACACTGAAGCTTTCTTT. Translated, it gives CASGGFKNTEAFF.